A single sample gave rise to the 13 T cell receptor beta chains below, sequenced in a study of blood T cell repertoires in COVID-19. Profiled with immunoSEQ multiplex PCR; TCRdb holds only in-frame clones, not every one. Of roughly 180,000 clones listed, around 85% are singletons. Sequencing input: peripheral blood. The source is a man aged 55 to 70 with acute or convalescent COVID-19.

This chain connects TRBV7-3 to TRBJ2-1; TRBD1 is a possible D gene (5 bases). CDR1 and CDR2 from the germline V gene are SGHTA and FQGTGA. This CDR3 has 17 amino acids. V lost 4 bases, J lost 2 bases, and 18 bases lay in between. CDR3 region: CASSSTPQGIAYNEQFF. DNA of the CDR3: TGTGCCAGCAGCTCCACCCCCCAGGGTATCGCCTACAATGAGCAGTTCTTC.

V gene TRBV5-1 combines with J gene TRBJ2-1, with D maybe TRBD2 (5 bases). The germline V gene has CDR1 SGHRS and CDR2 YFSETQ. The V gene lost 5 bases and the J gene lost 1 base, with 16 bases spanning the gap. The CDR3 is 16 amino acids. The CDR3 spells CASRLWGTGSYNEQFF. DNA of the CDR3: TGCGCCAGCAGGCTCTGGGGTACGGGGTCCTACAATGAGCAGTTCTTC.

This rearrangement joins TRBV6-5 to TRBJ2-7; 10 bases are a match to TRBD1. V lost 6 bases and J lost 4; bases outside the gene matches: 6. Germline V gene data show CDR1 as MNHEY and CDR2 as SVGAGI. CDR3 size: 14 residues. The CDR3 protein is CASRRDRGSYEQYF. The CDR3 DNA sequence: TGTGCCAGCAGACGGGACAGGGGTTCTTACGAGCAGTACTTC.

This chain joins TRBV28 and TRBJ2-2, with 13 bases that match TRBD2. The CDR3 contains 15 residues. Germline V CDR1 and CDR2: MDHEN, SYDVKM. After removal of 7 bases from V and 5 bases from J, the junction contained 4 bases not matched to a gene. The CDR3 coding sequence is TGTGCCAGCACCGGGGGACTAGCGGGAACCGGGGAGCTGTTTTTT. Translating gives CASTGGLAGTGELFF. Together with reference TRBV28 and TRBJ2-2, the CDR3 gives the full variable domain: DVKVTQSSRYLVKRTGEKVFLECVQDMDHENMFWYRQDPGLGLRLIYFSYDVKMKEKGDIPEGYSVSREKKERFSLILESASTNQTSMYLCASTGGLAGTGELFFGEGSRLTVL.

This clone was detected only once. The V gene is TRBV5-1, the J gene TRBJ1-1; 12 bases fit TRBD1. V trimming: 4 bases; J trimming: 2 bases; junction bases outside the gene matches: 12. The CDR3 has 18 amino acids. Germline V gene lookup returns CDR1 SGHRS and CDR2 YFSETQ. As DNA, the CDR3 is TGCGCCAGCAGCCACGGGTTACGGGACAGGGGGCAAAACACTGAAGCTTTCTTT. Protein product: CASSHGLRDRGQNTEAFF. Full variable domain (missing parts from reference TRBV5-1 and TRBJ1-1): KAGVTQTPRYLIKTRGQQVTLSCSPISGHRSVSWYQQTPGQGLQFLFEYFSETQRNKGNFPGRFSGRQFSNSRSEMNVSTLELGDSALYLCASSHGLRDRGQNTEAFFGQGTRLTVV.

This clone has just a few counts. The chain joins TRBV19 to TRBJ2-2, with 11 nucleotides matching TRBD2. Per germline, CDR1 LNHDA and CDR2 SQIVND (reference sequence). This CDR3 has 16 amino acids. The V and J ends lost 5 bases and 6 bases, in that order; junction bases with no gene match: 8. CDR3 protein: CASSLRGGLAAGELFF. CDR3 sequence (DNA): TGTGCCAGTAGTTTAAGAGGGGGACTAGCGGCCGGGGAGCTGTTTTTT.

The J gene is TRBJ2-2, the V gene TRBV10-3, with D uncertain. Germline lookup yields CDR1 ENHRY and CDR2 SYGVKD. The germline V and J ends were trimmed by 10 bases and 2 bases, with 17 bases remaining between them. The CDR3 runs to 15 residues. The CDR3 DNA reads TGTGCCACCTCAGTGCGTGGGCCTAACACCGGGGAGCTGTTTTTT. Its translation: CATSVRGPNTGELFF.

The sample holds one count of this clone. This sequence joins TRBV5-1 and TRBJ1-4; 9 bases map to TRBD1. The CDR3 totals 15 residues. The trim removed 1 base at V and 8 bases at J, leaving 6 bases unmatched. In germline, CDR1 is SGHRS, CDR2 YFSETQ. The CDR3 DNA sequence: TGCGCCAGCAGCTTGATGGGACAGGGACGAGAAAAACTGTTTTTT. This gives the protein CASSLMGQGREKLFF.

This clone was found a few times. The chain is built from TRBV7-2 and TRBJ2-7, with TRBD2 matching 8 bases. This CDR3 has 18 residues. With 4 bases clipped from V and 2 bases from J, the junction kept 16 bases outside the gene matches. Germline V gene lookup returns CDR1 SGHTA and CDR2 FQGNSA. This CDR3 reads CASSSPGTSRGWAYEQYF. The CDR3, as DNA: TGTGCCAGCAGCTCACCCGGGACTAGTAGAGGGTGGGCCTACGAGCAGTACTTC. The full variable domain, in which reference TRBV7-2 and TRBJ2-7 provide the parts outside the CDR3, is GAGVSQSPSNKVTEKGKDVELRCDPISGHTALYWYRQSLGQGLEFLIYFQGNSAPDKSGLPSDRFSAERTGGSVSTLTIQRTQQEDSAVYLCASSSPGTSRGWAYEQYFGPGTRLTVT.

The genes are TRBV11-2 and TRBJ2-4; D gene uncertain. The CDR3 contains 13 residues. CDR1 SGHAT and CDR2 FQNNGV come from the germline V gene. Deletions cut 0 bases from V and 8 bases from J, with 8 bases between. The CDR3 DNA sequence: TGTGCCAGCAGCTTAGATCAAGGAGACATTCAGTACTTC. Its translation is CASSLDQGDIQYF.

This clone was counted a few times. The genes are TRBV18 and TRBJ1-6, with 7 bases that match TRBD1. Germline values: CDR1 KGHSH, CDR2 LQKENI. V shed 3 bases, J shed 8 bases, and the junction held 7 bases outside the gene matches. The CDR3 contains 15 residues. The DNA for the CDR3 is TGTGCCAGCTCACCCTACAGGGGTGGATATTCACCCCTCCACTTT. Translation gives CASSPYRGGYSPLHF. The whole variable domain, remainder taken from reference TRBV18 and TRBJ1-6, is NAGVMQNPRHLVRRRGQEARLRCSPMKGHSHVYWYRQLPEEGLKFMVYLQKENIIDESGMPKERFSAEFPKEGPSILRIQQVVRGDSAAYFCASSPYRGGYSPLHFGNGTRLTVT.

The chain has TRBV5-6 and TRBJ2-7; no definite D call. Looked up from germline, CDR1 is SGHDT and CDR2 is YYEEEE. V was clipped by 1 base and J by 2 bases, with 7 bases between them. This CDR3 comprises 13 residues. The CDR3, as DNA: TGTGCCAGCAGCTTGCAGGCACCCTACGAGCAGTACTTC. This sequence encodes CASSLQAPYEQYF.

The rearrangement links TRBV5-5 to TRBJ1-2; D is unclear. The germline gives CDR1 SGHKS, CDR2 YYEKEE (reference sequence). The length of the CDR3 is 16 residues. V lost 4 bases and J 6 bases, leaving 22 bases between the germline ends. This chain's CDR3 is CASSVAGSLTSHGYTF. The CDR3 region has the DNA TGTGCCAGCAGCGTTGCCGGTTCCTTGACTTCCCATGGCTACACCTTC.